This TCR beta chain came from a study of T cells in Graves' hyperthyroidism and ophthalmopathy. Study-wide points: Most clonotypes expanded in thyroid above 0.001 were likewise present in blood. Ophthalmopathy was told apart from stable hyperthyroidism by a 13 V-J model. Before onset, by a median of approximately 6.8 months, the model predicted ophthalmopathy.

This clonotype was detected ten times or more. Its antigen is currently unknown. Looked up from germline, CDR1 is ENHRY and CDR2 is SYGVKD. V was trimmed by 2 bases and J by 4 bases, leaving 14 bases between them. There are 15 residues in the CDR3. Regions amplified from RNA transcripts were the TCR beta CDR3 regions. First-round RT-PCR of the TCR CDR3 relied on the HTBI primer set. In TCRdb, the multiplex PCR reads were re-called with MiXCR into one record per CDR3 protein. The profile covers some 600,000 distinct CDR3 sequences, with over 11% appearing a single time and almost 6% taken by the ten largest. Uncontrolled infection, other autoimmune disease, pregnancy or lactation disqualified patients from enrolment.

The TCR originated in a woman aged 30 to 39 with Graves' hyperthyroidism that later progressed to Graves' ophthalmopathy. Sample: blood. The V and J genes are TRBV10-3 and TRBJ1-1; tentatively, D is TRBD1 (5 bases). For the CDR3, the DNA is TGTGCCATCAGTGAGATGGTCGGGGGACCCACTGAAGCTTTCTTT. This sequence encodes CAISEMVGGPTEAFF.